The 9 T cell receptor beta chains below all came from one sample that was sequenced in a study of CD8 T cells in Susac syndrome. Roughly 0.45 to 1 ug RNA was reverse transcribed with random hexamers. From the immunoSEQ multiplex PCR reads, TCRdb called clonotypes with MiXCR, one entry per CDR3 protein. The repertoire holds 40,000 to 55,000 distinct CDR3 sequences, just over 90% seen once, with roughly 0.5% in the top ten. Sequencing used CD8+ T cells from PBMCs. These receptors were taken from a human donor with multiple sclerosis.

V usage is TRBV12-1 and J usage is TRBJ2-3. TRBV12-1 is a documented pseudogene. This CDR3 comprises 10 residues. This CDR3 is CASINDTQYF. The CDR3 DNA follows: TGTGCCAGCATAAATGATACGCAGTATTTT.

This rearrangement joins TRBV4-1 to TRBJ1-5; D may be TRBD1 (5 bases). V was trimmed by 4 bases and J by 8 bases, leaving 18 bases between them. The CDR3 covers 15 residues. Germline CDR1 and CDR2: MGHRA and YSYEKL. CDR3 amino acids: CASSRTSGEAEPQHF. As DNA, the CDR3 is TGCGCCAGCAGCCGGACGTCGGGGGAGGCAGAGCCCCAGCATTTT.

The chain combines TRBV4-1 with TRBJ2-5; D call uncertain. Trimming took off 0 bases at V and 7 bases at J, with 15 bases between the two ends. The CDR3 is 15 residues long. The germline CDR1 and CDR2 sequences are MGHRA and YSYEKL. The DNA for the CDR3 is TGCGCCAGCAGCCAAGAGCTAGGGAACATTGGGACCCAGTACTTC. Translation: CASSQELGNIGTQYF.

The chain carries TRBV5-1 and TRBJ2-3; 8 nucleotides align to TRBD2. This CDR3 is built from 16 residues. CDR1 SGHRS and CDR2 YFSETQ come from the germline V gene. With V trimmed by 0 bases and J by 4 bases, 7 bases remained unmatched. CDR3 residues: CASSLGPGLDPDTQYF. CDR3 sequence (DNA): TGCGCCAGCAGCTTGGGGCCGGGACTAGACCCAGATACGCAGTATTTT.

The CDR3 DNA reads as TGTGCCAGCAGAGCCGAGGGGGGGCCTCAAAGCTATGGCTACACCTTC. This translates into CASRAEGGPQSYGYTF. The chain uses TRBV6-1 and TRBJ1-2; possible D gene TRBD1, 6 bases. Germline CDR1 is MNHNS and CDR2 is SASEGT. The CDR3 is made up of 16 amino acids. V was shortened by 6 bases and J by 4 bases, with 21 bases between the two germline ends.

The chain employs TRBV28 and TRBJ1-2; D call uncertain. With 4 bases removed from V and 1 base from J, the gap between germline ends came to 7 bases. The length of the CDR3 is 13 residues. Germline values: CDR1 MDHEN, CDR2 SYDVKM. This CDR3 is CASSSELNYGYTF. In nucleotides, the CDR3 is TGTGCCAGCAGTTCAGAACTTAACTATGGCTACACCTTC.

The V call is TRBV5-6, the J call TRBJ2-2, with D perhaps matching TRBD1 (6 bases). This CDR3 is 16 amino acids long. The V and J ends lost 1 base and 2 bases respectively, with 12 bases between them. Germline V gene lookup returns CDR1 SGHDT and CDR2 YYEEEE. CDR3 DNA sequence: TGTGCCAGCAGCTTGTTTGGGGGCGCCAACACCGGGGAGCTGTTTTTT. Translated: CASSLFGGANTGELFF.

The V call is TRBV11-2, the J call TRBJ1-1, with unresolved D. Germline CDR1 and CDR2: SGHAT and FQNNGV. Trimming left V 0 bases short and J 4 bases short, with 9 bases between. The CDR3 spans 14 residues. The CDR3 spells CASSLDFGSTEAFF. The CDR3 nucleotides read TGTGCCAGCAGCTTAGATTTTGGGAGCACTGAAGCTTTCTTT.

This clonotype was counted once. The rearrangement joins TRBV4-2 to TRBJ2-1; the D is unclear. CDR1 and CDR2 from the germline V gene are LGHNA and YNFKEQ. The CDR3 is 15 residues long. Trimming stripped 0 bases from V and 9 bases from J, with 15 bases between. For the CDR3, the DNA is TGTGCCAGCAGCCAAGAGGTGTCCCTTGGGGTTGAGCAGTTCTTC. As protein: CASSQEVSLGVEQFF.